The clone carrying this T cell receptor (beta chain) was counted between two and nine times. The PCR contained 60 Vbeta and 13 Jbeta primers. TCRdb's copy holds only in-frame clones and misses some; the assay was immunoSEQ multiplex PCR. The data contain over 70,000 clones, over 70% of them singletons. This sample was included in a study of cytomegalovirus exposure and HLA in healthy donors. Germline assignment: CDR1 MDHEN and CDR2 SYDVKM. The CDR3 has 14 amino acids. V was pared by 3 bases and J by 4 bases, with 4 bases of the junction left unmatched. This chain connects TRBV28 to TRBJ1-1; TRBD1 agrees at 8 bases. Sequencing input: PBMCs. The TCR sequence derives from a young man in good health and CMV-seropositive. The CDR3 DNA reads TGTGCCAGCAGTTTCCGACAGGGGTCCACTGAAGCTTTCTTT. Residues: CASSFRQGSTEAFF.